This T cell receptor (beta chain) comes out of a study of spatial heterogeneity in lung cancer. Study information: Donation came from approximately 69 patients with untreated early-stage non-small cell lung cancer. Taken at a median of around 22 months after resection, follow-up PBMC samples underwent sequencing when available. Each distinct TCR and UMI combination averaged more than ten appearances in raw reads. Study observations and caveats: Blood contained ubiquitous expanded tumor TCRs more at resection than at follow-up.

About this clonotype: Its antigen is unidentified.

Time point denoted: blood at routine non-recurrence follow-up after resection. The study sequenced unsorted whole RNA from tumor, nontumor lung or frozen PBMC. TCRdb used MiXCR to reprocess the 5' RACE reads, holding one entry per CDR3 protein. The repertoire consists of 51,000 or so distinct CDR3 sequences, with around 7% occurring once and the leading ten covering over 30%. This CDR3 spans 15 amino acids. V was shortened by 2 bases and J by 4 bases, with 15 bases between the two germline ends. The germline CDR1 and CDR2 sequences are LNHDA and SQIVND (reference sequence). Specimen: PBMCs, collected at follow-up. The source of this sequence is a female donor with early-stage non-small cell lung cancer. This sequence joins TRBV19 and TRBJ2-7; D unresolved. Here the CDR3 DNA reads TGTGCCAGTAGTATATTCTTGGAGTCGGCGTACGAGCAGTACTTC. The encoded protein is CASSIFLESAYEQYF.